A selection of T cell receptor beta chains follows, all from one sample in a study of T cell clonotyping in hematopoietic cell transplantation. The table came from immunoSEQ multiplex PCR; TCRdb's copy has only in-frame clones and leaves some out. Here the sample spans 9,000 or so clones, about 79% being singletons. The source was peripheral blood mononuclear cells, collected 180 days after allogeneic stem cell transplant. Receptors were obtained from a female patient aged 45-60 years who had an allogeneic stem cell transplant from a related donor, so the T cells may come from the graft donor. Some clones in this sample may be carry-over from other donors' samples. The conserved cysteine and the conserved F or W are not part of the CDR3 here.

v_call	j_call	cdr3_aa
TRBV14	TRBJ1-2	ASSPEGARYGYT
TRBV5-1	TRBJ1-6	ASSFREDNSPLH
TRBV9	TRBJ1-1	ASSVGAFMNTEAF
TRBV4-3	TRBJ2-7	ASSQGTGVSEQY
TRBV6-5	TRBJ1-3	ASRETSTDTIY
TRBV7-6	TRBJ1-1	ASSSDRGLNTEAF
TRBV19	TRBJ2-2	ASTEDRLNTGELF
TRBV5-4	TRBJ2-7	ASSVGQSYEQY
TRBV5-6	TRBJ2-5	ASSSPPGEWGLETQY
TRBV7-9	TRBJ2-7	ASSLASGATYEQY
TRBV19	TRBJ2-5	ASSRSSGGALETQY
TRBV7-9	TRBJ2-7	ASSAVYEQY
TRBV4-3	TRBJ2-7	ASSQVGDATYEQY
TRBV5-4	TRBJ1-2	ASSWGQNYGYT
TRBV18	TRBJ2-3	ASSPPWPDTQY
TRBV11-2	TRBJ1-4	ASSSTTVFATNEKLF
TRBV2	TRBJ1-2	ASSEGRGVLANYGYT
TRBV4-3	TRBJ2-7	ASSQGVGTYDEQY
TRBV28	TRBJ2-7	ASTSGFSYEQY
TRBV5-1	TRBJ1-2	ASSPARQGGDYGYT
TRBV10-3	TRBJ1-2	AIRGTGEKDGYT
TRBV6-5	TRBJ2-3	ASSYRGSFTDTQY
TRBV11-2	TRBJ1-4	ASSTGEGFEKLF
TRBV10-3	TRBJ1-3	ASGQGNTIY
TRBV5-1	TRBJ1-1	ASSEGWGTEAF
TRBV7-2	TRBJ1-1	ASSFSPGFNTEAF
TRBV5-6	TRBJ2-7	ASSPLPLQTSYEQY
TRBV4-2	TRBJ1-5	ASSHATGGAGQPQH
TRBV6-4	TRBJ1-1	ASRRGMNTEAF
TRBV29-1	TRBJ2-3	SASLAGSTDTQY
TRBV20-1	TRBJ1-2	SAGRRYT
TRBV5-6	TRBJ1-5	ASSFYGQGGQPQH
TRBV5-4	TRBJ1-2	ASSSPAGDHGYT
TRBV5-1	TRBJ2-7	ASSPGQGHEQY
TRBV7-3	TRBJ2-5	ASSLTGFSETQY
TRBV7-9	TRBJ1-1	ASSLIEGTEAF
TRBV14	TRBJ2-2	ASSQDYNVDFGTGELF
TRBV4-3	TRBJ1-6	ASSRIVDRGAFNSPLH
TRBV27	TRBJ2-7	ASSLGGYEQY
TRBV28	TRBJ2-7	ASSKMRLHEQY
TRBV9	TRBJ1-1	ASGGAMNTEAF
TRBV30	TRBJ1-6	AWSVQVRGNSPLH
TRBV5-1	TRBJ2-1	ASRAYGQNNEQF
TRBV7-6	TRBJ1-5	ASSRDRDDQPQH
TRBV11-2	TRBJ2-1	ASSLARGYNEQF
TRBV29-1	TRBJ2-7	SVGWQGGYEQY
TRBV7-8	TRBJ1-5	ASRGQGVNQPQH
TRBV28	TRBJ2-7	ASTELYRDSDYEQY
TRBV4-1	TRBJ2-7	ASSQSADFGEQY
TRBV5-3	TRBJ2-7	ASSRDRGTRNEQY
TRBV27	TRBJ1-3	ASSPEVPRTGNTIY
TRBV30	TRBJ1-1	AWSPGGTEAF
TRBV30	TRBJ2-4	ACLEGTTNIQY
TRBV6-6	TRBJ2-7	ASRHRDSYEQY